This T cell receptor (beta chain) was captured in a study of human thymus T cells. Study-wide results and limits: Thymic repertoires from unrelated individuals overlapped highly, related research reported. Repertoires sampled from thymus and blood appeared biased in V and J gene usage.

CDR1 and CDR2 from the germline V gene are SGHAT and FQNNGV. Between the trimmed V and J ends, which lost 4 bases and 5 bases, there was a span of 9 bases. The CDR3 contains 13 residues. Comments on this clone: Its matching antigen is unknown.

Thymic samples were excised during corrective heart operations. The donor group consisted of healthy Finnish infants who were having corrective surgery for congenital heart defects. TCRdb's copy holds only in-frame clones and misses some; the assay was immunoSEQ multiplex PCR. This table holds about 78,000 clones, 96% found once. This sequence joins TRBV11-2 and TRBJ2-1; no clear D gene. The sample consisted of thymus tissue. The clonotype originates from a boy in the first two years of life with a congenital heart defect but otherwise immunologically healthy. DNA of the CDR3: TGTGCCAGCAGCTCCCCCCCCGACAATGAGCAGTTCTTC. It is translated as CASSSPPDNEQFF.